This passage covers 20 T cell receptor beta chains from one sample sequenced in a study of blood T cell repertoires in COVID-19. Clones were sequenced by immunoSEQ multiplex PCR, and TCRdb holds only the in-frame ones, with some missing. The table lists approximately 210,000 clones, roughly 82% of them singletons. The specimen was PBMCs or T cells enriched from blood (not recorded which). These receptors originate from a middle-aged man who had recovered from COVID-19.

This clone was recorded a few times. This CDR3 is CSVEQGSSTDTQYF. The CDR3 bases are TGCAGCGTCGAACAGGGGAGTAGCACAGATACGCAGTATTTT. The chain employs TRBV29-1 and TRBJ2-3, with 7 nucleotides matching TRBD1. The J segment lost 0 bases and the V segment lost 6 bases, leaving 6 bases of the junction unmatched. The germline V gene has CDR1 SQVTM and CDR2 ANQGSEA. CDR3 length: 14 residues.

The J gene is TRBJ2-7, the V gene TRBV7-2; TRBD2 matches at 9 bases. Germline CDR1 SGHTA, CDR2 FQGNSA. V gave up 4 bases and J gave up 3 bases; unmatched junction bases: 4. This CDR3 is 14 amino acids long. CDR3 sequence (DNA): TGTGCCAGCAGCTCCCAACTAGCGGGCTACGAGCAGTACGTC. It is translated as CASSSQLAGYEQYV.

Here the CDR3 reads CASSHGEGGQETQYF. The CDR3 DNA follows: TGTGCCAGCAGCCATGGGGAAGGGGGCCAAGAGACCCAGTACTTC. The rearrangement uses TRBV3-1 (or the pseudogene TRBV3-2) and TRBJ2-5, with D possibly being TRBD1 (6 bases). The germline CDR1 and CDR2 sequences are LGHDT and YNNKEL (reference sequence). Trimming removed 3 bases from V and 1 base from J, with 12 bases in between. The CDR3 has 15 residues.

V is TRBV5-6 and J is TRBJ1-2, with a possible D match to TRBD1 (6 bases). CDR1 and CDR2 (germline): SGHDT, YYEEEE. The length of the CDR3 is 13 residues. V shed 3 bases and J shed 4 bases, with 10 bases lying between them. DNA for the CDR3: TGTGCCAGCAGCTCCGGACAGCTCTATGGCTACACCTTC. This translates into CASSSGQLYGYTF.

The chain joins TRBV11-2 to TRBJ2-7; D is ambiguous. There are 12 residues in the CDR3. Germline CDR1 and CDR2: SGHAT and FQNNGV. The V end was cut by 6 bases, the J end by 2 bases, with 8 bases between. CDR3: CASRYLAYEQYF. In DNA, the CDR3 is TGTGCCAGCAGATACCTAGCCTACGAGCAGTACTTC. The complete variable domain, with remaining parts taken from reference TRBV11-2 and TRBJ2-7, reads EAGVAQSPRYKIIEKRQSVAFWCNPISGHATLYWYQQILGQGPKLLIQFQNNGVVDDSQLPKDRFSAERLKGVDSTLKIQPAKLEDSAVYLCASRYLAYEQYFGPGTRLTVT.

This sequence joins TRBV7-2 and TRBJ1-6; 10 bases are shared with TRBD1. V gave up 5 bases and J gave up 7 bases; unmatched junction bases: 5. CDR1 and CDR2 from the germline V gene are SGHTA and FQGNSA. This CDR3 is built from 15 residues. The CDR3 bases are TGTGCCAGCAGCGGGCCGGGACAGGGGAATTCACCCCTCCACTTT. Its protein is CASSGPGQGNSPLHF.

The rearrangement joins TRBV7-2 to TRBJ1-1; D call uncertain. The germline V gene encodes CDR1 SGHTA and CDR2 FQGNSA. This CDR3 is built from 13 residues. Deletions cut 3 bases from V and 7 bases from J, with 12 bases between. CDR3 sequence (DNA): TGTGCCAGCAGCTTGGGTCCGGGTTATGAAGCTTTCTTT. Translating it yields CASSLGPGYEAFF.

The V and J genes are TRBV6-5 and TRBJ1-1, with unresolved D. This CDR3 contains 14 residues. CDR1 MNHEY and CDR2 SVGAGI come from the germline V gene. The germline V and J ends were trimmed by 7 bases and 4 bases, with 16 bases remaining between them. The CDR3 loop reads CASKDPGIGTEAFF. The CDR3, as DNA: TGTGCCAGCAAGGACCCGGGGATAGGCACTGAAGCTTTCTTT.

The V call is TRBV28, the J call TRBJ1-1, with a tentative D call TRBD1 (6 bases). The germline V gene has CDR1 MDHEN and CDR2 SYDVKM. V lost 10 bases to trimming and J lost 2 bases, with 14 bases between them. The CDR3 runs to 13 residues. The CDR3 DNA reads TGTGCCACCACAGGGCAGCTAAACACTGAAGCTTTCTTT. This codes for CATTGQLNTEAFF.

CDR3 nucleotides: TGCGCCAGCAGCCAGACATATCAGGGGAACCAGCCCCAGCATTTT. Amino acid sequence: CASSQTYQGNQPQHF. The chain carries TRBV4-3 and TRBJ1-5; tentatively, D is TRBD1 (6 bases). Germline V lookup: CDR1 LGHNA, CDR2 YSLEER. The CDR3 has 15 residues. Trimming removed 3 bases at V and 7 bases at J, with 16 bases between.

This chain links TRBV19 with TRBJ2-5, with no clear D. CDR1 is LNHDA and CDR2 is SQIVND in the germline V gene (reference sequence). Trimming removed 3 bases at V and 2 bases at J, with 4 bases between. CDR3 length: 12 amino acids. CDR3 in amino acids: CASSISQETQYF. DNA of the CDR3: TGTGCCAGTAGTATTTCTCAAGAGACCCAGTACTTC.

V and J are TRBV19 and TRBJ1-5, with D uncertain. CDR1 LNHDA and CDR2 SQIVND come from the germline V gene (reference sequence). Between the trimmed V and J ends, which lost 7 bases and 4 bases, there was a span of 11 bases. CDR3 length: 13 residues. The CDR3: CASIGELNQPQHF. The CDR3 nucleotides read TGTGCCAGTATCGGGGAACTTAATCAGCCCCAGCATTTT.

The V gene is TRBV18, the J gene TRBJ1-3; perhaps TRBD1 as D (6 bases). Trimming left V 6 bases short and J 4 bases short, with 16 bases between. CDR1 is KGHSH, CDR2 LQKENI, per germline. The CDR3 is made up of 15 amino acids. The CDR3 sequence is CASSRIQGMGNTIYF. Here the CDR3 DNA reads TGTGCCAGCTCCCGTATACAGGGAATGGGAAACACCATATATTTT.

This clone came up a few times. The CDR3 DNA follows: TGTGCCAGCAGAGACCTAACCTGGGGGGCTGAAGCTTTCTTT. This gives the protein CASRDLTWGAEAFF. J is TRBJ1-1 and V is TRBV9, with D perhaps TRBD1 (5 bases). Per germline, CDR1 SGDLS and CDR2 YYNGEE. Trimming stripped 5 bases from V and 6 bases from J, with 17 bases between. The CDR3 totals 14 residues.

This clone was seen once. The chain couples TRBV29-1 to TRBJ1-2; 10 bases fit TRBD1. There are 13 residues in the CDR3. With 2 bases clipped from V and 6 bases from J, the junction kept 3 bases outside the gene matches. Germline CDR1 and CDR2: SQVTM and ANQGSEA. CDR3 amino acids: CSVEPTGGNGYTF. The CDR3 DNA is TGCAGCGTTGAACCGACAGGGGGCAATGGCTACACCTTC.

The rearrangement joins TRBV4-3 to TRBJ2-1; tentatively, D is TRBD1 (5 bases). The CDR3 loop spans 16 amino acids. Trimming took off 0 bases at V and 6 bases at J, with 15 bases between the two ends. CDR1 and CDR2 (germline): LGHNA, YSLEER. CDR3 bases: TGCGCCAGCAGCCAAGATAGGACACGGAACGGCAATGAGCAGTTCTTC. Protein: CASSQDRTRNGNEQFF.

The chain uses TRBV4-2 and TRBJ1-5, with a tentative D call TRBD1 (5 bases). The germline V and J ends were trimmed by 0 bases and 4 bases, with 10 bases remaining between them. The CDR3 is 15 residues long. CDR1 is LGHNA, CDR2 YNFKEQ, per germline. This CDR3 reads CASSQDLGGNQPQHF. The CDR3 DNA follows: TGTGCCAGCAGCCAAGATCTTGGGGGGAATCAGCCCCAGCATTTT.

This chain uses TRBV28 with TRBJ2-7; no firm D call. Trimming stripped 2 bases from V and 0 bases from J, with 11 bases between. Germline CDR1 is MDHEN and CDR2 is SYDVKM. The CDR3 is made up of 15 amino acids. CDR3 DNA: TGTGCCAGCAGTTTAGCGGCCACGAGCTCCTACGAGCAGTACTTC. It codes for CASSLAATSSYEQYF.

The chain is built from TRBV9 and TRBJ1-5; possibly TRBD1 for D (6 bases). The CDR3 contains 15 residues. Per germline, CDR1 SGDLS and CDR2 YYNGEE. The V and J ends lost 4 bases and 10 bases respectively, with 21 bases between them. CDR3 in DNA: TGTGCCAGCAGCCGGGGACATGGCCAAGGTCAACCCCAGCATTTT. Translating gives CASSRGHGQGQPQHF.

The chain uses TRBV7-2 and TRBJ2-5, with D maybe TRBD2 (6 bases). Trimming left V 5 bases short and J 4 bases short, with 11 bases between. This CDR3 has 13 residues. The germline V gene encodes CDR1 SGHTA and CDR2 FQGNSA. The DNA for the CDR3 is TGTGCCAGCAGCACAGGACTATTAGAGACCCAGTACTTC. It translates to CASSTGLLETQYF.